A single T cell receptor (beta chain) is shown here with its context. Enrolled during active infection, Seattle patients were then followed longitudinally. The data derive from a study of blood T cell repertoires in COVID-19. The wider study: Samples taken during acute and convalescent COVID-19 were collected in the United States, Italy and Spain. In each case, the material was cDNA or gDNA derived from T cells, B-cell-depleted T cells, or PBMCs.

This CDR3 has 19 residues. V shed 4 bases, J shed 0 bases, and the junction held 11 bases outside the gene matches. Germline CDR1 SGDLS, CDR2 YYNGEE. As handled by the study authors: Amplifying reference gene primers gave estimates of nucleated cell counts. Measured with immunoSEQ multiplex PCR; TCRdb has only the in-frame clones, and not every one. That table gives V, J and clone size, and the DNA gave D and trimming. Of some 400,000 clones in the sample, more than 75% are singletons; the top ten hold more than 9%. Source material: peripheral blood. The V gene is TRBV9, the J gene TRBJ2-4; 12 bases are shared with TRBD2. The TCR sequence derives from a young woman with COVID-19, enrolled during active disease. The CDR3 nucleotides read TGTGCCAGCAGCTTGGGACTAGCGGGCCGCGGGGGAGCCAAAAACATTCAGTACTTC. As protein: CASSLGLAGRGGAKNIQYF.